These T cell receptor beta chains were read from a single sample in a study of cytomegalovirus exposure and HLA in healthy donors. This table comes from immunoSEQ multiplex PCR, and its TCRdb copy is limited to in-frame clones, with some not included. The sample contains about 190,000 clones, under 85% of which appear only once. Sequencing was performed on PBMCs. These receptors originate from a young woman in good health and CMV-seronegative. The CDR3 runs from the conserved cysteine through the conserved F or W. D genes are given only for firm matches. Size is stated for part of the rows, as once, few or many counts, or as a class when the clone is expanded.

D | size | J | V | DNA | CDR3
. | . | TRBJ1-3 | TRBV29-1 | TGCAGCGTTGAATACGCAGGGAAGAGGCACACCATATATTTT | CSVEYAGKRHTIYF
. | . | TRBJ2-7 | TRBV5-4 | TGTGCCAGCAGCTTGGCGCTAGGGGGCGAGCAGTACTTC | CASSLALGGEQYF
. | . | TRBJ2-1 | TRBV9 | TGTGCCAGCAGCGTAGAGGGAGGCAGCTCCTACAATGAGCAGTTCTTC | CASSVEGGSSYNEQFF
. | . | TRBJ2-7 | TRBV7-8 | TGTGCCAGCAGCGATCCGGGACAACCTGTCGAGCAGTACTTC | CASSDPGQPVEQYF
TRBD1 | . | TRBJ1-1 | TRBV7-8 | TGTGCCAACAGCTTGACAGGGGCCACTGAAGCTTTCTTT | CANSLTGATEAFF
. | . | TRBJ1-2 | TRBV19 | TGTGCCAGTAGTATAGCCGGGAGCGGAGCTAACTATGGCTACACCTTC | CASSIAGSGANYGYTF
TRBD2 | . | TRBJ2-7 | TRBV4-3 | TGCGCCAGCAGCCAAGTTAGCGGGAGCTCCTACGAGCAGTACTTC | CASSQVSGSSYEQYF
. | . | TRBJ1-1 | TRBV10-3 | TGTGCCATCAGTGAGCAAGACATGAACACTGAAGCTTTCTTT | CAISEQDMNTEAFF
TRBD1 | . | TRBJ1-1 | TRBV10-3 | TGTGCCACCCGACAGGGTTTGAACACTGAAGCTTTCTTT | CATRQGLNTEAFF
. | . | TRBJ1-1 | TRBV14 | TGTGCCAGCAGCCAACCGTGGAACACTGAAGCTTTCTTT | CASSQPWNTEAFF
TRBD2 | . | TRBJ2-7 | TRBV27 | TGTGCCAGCAGTCCGACTAGCGAATACTACGAGCAGTACTTC | CASSPTSEYYEQYF
TRBD2 | . | TRBJ2-1 | TRBV28 | TGTGCCAGCAGAGCACCGACTAGCGGGAGGTCTGGCTATGAGCAGTTCTTC | CASRAPTSGRSGYEQFF
TRBD1 | . | TRBJ2-1 | TRBV5-1 | TGCGCCAGCAGCTTGGGGAACAGGGGCCTCGCGGTCGAGCAGTTCTTC | CASSLGNRGLAVEQFF
. | . | TRBJ1-1 | TRBV6-1 | TGTGCCAGCAGTGAAGCGGAGAAGACTGAAGCTTTCTTT | CASSEAEKTEAFF
. | . | TRBJ2-7 | TRBV10-3 | TGTGCCATCAGTGAGGGGGGCCATCAGAGCTCCTACGAGCAGTACTTC | CAISEGGHQSSYEQYF
TRBD1 | . | TRBJ1-6 | TRBV11-1 | TGTGCCAGCAGCCCACCCCAGGGGGAGCATTCACCCCTCCACTTT | CASSPPQGEHSPLHF
. | . | TRBJ1-3 | TRBV6-5 | TGTGCCAGCAGTTACAGAAACAGGGCCTCTGGAAACACCATATATTTT | CASSYRNRASGNTIYF
TRBD1 | . | TRBJ2-2 | TRBV19 | TGTGCCAGTAGACGGACAGGGGGCTCCGGGGAGCTGTTTTTT | CASRRTGGSGELFF
. | . | TRBJ2-1 | TRBV6-5 | TGTGCCAGCAGTTTGCTAGATCGCAATGAGCAGTTCTTC | CASSLLDRNEQFF
TRBD2 | . | TRBJ2-7 | TRBV6-1 | TGTGCCAGCAGTGAAATGAGTGTGGCTAGCGGACTGTGGTACTTC | CASSEMSVASGLWYF
TRBD1 | . | TRBJ2-3 | TRBV25-1 | TGTGCCAGCAGTGTACAGGGGGCTAGCACAGATACGCAGTATTTT | CASSVQGASTDTQYF
. | . | TRBJ2-6 | TRBV4-1 | TGCGCCAGCAGGGACTATGGGGGGGCCGAGATGCTAGGGGCCAACGTCCTGACTTTC | CASRDYGGAEMLGANVLTF
. | . | TRBJ1-4 | TRBV25-1 | TGTGCCAGCAGTGAAGTAAGGGAGGAAAAACTGTTTTTT | CASSEVREEKLFF
. | . | TRBJ2-6 | TRBV5-6 | TGTGCCAGCACGCCAGGGTCTGGGGCCAACGTCCTGACTTTC | CASTPGSGANVLTF
. | once | TRBJ1-6 | TRBV2 | TGTGCCAGCAGGACCAGGGATTCACCCCTCCACTTT | CASRTRDSPLHF
TRBD1 | . | TRBJ2-1 | TRBV28 | TGTGCCAGCAGTCAGGGGGCCTACAATGAGCAGTTCTTC | CASSQGAYNEQFF
. | few | TRBJ2-7 | TRBV2 | TGTGCCAGCAGACACTCCGACGGGTCCTACGAGCAGTACTTC | CASRHSDGSYEQYF
TRBD1 | . | TRBJ2-7 | TRBV19 | TGTGCCAGTAGTATAGTAGGCCGGGACAGCTACGAGCAGTACTTC | CASSIVGRDSYEQYF
. | . | TRBJ2-3 | TRBV5-1 | TGCGCCAGCAGCTCAGGGGACTACGTGAGGGTAGATACGCAGTATTTT | CASSSGDYVRVDTQYF
TRBD2 | few | TRBJ2-7 | TRBV29-1 | TGCAGCGCTCAACTCCGGAAAGATACTAGCGGGAGCGGCTACGAGCAGTACTTC | CSAQLRKDTSGSGYEQYF
. | . | TRBJ2-1 | TRBV27 | TGTGCCACTCAACCGCGGGGGCCCTCCTACAATGAGCAGTTCTTC | CATQPRGPSYNEQFF
TRBD2 | . | TRBJ2-7 | TRBV7-6 | TGTGCCAGCAGCTCGGTTTTCGGGACTAGCGGGAAGCAAATGTACGAGCAGTACTTC | CASSSVFGTSGKQMYEQYF